This record looks at one T cell receptor beta chain sequence and its context. This clone's antigen is unknown. The input lacks base qualities; no much larger clone sits a single base away. The cohort consisted of 666 healthy bone marrow donors. Cohort members were all nominally healthy when sampled, although unrecorded immune exposures were likely present. The donor tested CMV seronegative and was one of the 352 seronegative cohort members. Each donor provided a peripheral blood sample, and peripheral blood mononuclear cells were used for TCR beta sequencing. Genomic DNA was extracted from the blood cell samples with the Qiagen DNeasy Blood Extraction Kit. Receptor amplification or capture employed the immunoSEQ multiplex PCR assay. For the multiplex PCR, a mixture combining 60 forward primers for TCR Vbeta segments and 13 reverse primers for TCR Jbeta segments was used. A multiplex PCR assay on genomic DNA amplified the CDR3 region of rearranged TCR beta genes. Amplified TCR beta libraries were sequenced as 87-base-pair reads on the Illumina HiSeq System. Under the source paper's analysis protocol: A later analysis tallied 80 million to 95 million unique TCR beta chains across the 610 or so repertoires, and some 12 million of those chains were shared by two or more donors. Raw reads were error-corrected and collapsed into unique sequences with a nearest-neighbor algorithm that merged closely related sequences to remove PCR and sequencing errors. To assign V, D and J gene segments, CDR3 sequences were aligned to IMGT reference sequences. For a sequence to be retained, a match of at least six nucleotides was required to both a V gene segment and a J gene segment. Rearrangements were called productive when the CDR3 lacked stop codons and stayed in frame with V and J; all others were non-productive. Following IMGT convention, CDR3 was defined as the stretch from the second conserved V-encoded cysteine to the conserved J-encoded phenylalanine. Sequences without an unambiguous match to a single V gene segment were excluded from the earlier analysis of several hundred of the donors. In an earlier analysis of 500 to 750 of the donors, V segments were called functional above 56.7% productive rearrangements and were called segregating when the between-donor standard deviation exceeded 5%. A statistical classification framework was built for diagnosing cytomegalovirus status from the catalog of TCR beta chain sequences. V and J gene assignment, in a later analysis, came from comparing TCR nucleotide sequences with IMGT/GENE-DB human TR gene sequences. The TCRdist pipeline was used in a later analysis to assign CDR3 sequences and most-parsimonious VDJ recombination scenarios. In a later analysis, each TCR beta chain was defined by its CDR3 amino acid sequence together with its V-gene family, and reads without a unique V-gene family were excluded. A later analysis removed roughly 590 highly shared, low-generation-probability nucleotide sequences to deal with suspected cross-contamination and a sequencing artifact. For each public chain, a later analysis derived a clonal expansion index from normalized ranks of inferred template counts within each repertoire. In a later analysis, generation probabilities were computed with a VDJ recombination model fitted to out-of-frame rearrangements, and the resulting probabilities were checked against IGoR. A later analysis scored TCR-TCR, TCR-HLA and TCR-CMV co-occurrence with hypergeometric tests, applying a repertoire-size bias correction to TCR pairs. A later analysis estimated false discovery rates by permuting HLA or CMV assignments 20 times. A later analysis grouped co-occurring TCRs with DBSCAN, adding TCRdist sequence similarity when clustering within HLA-allele-positive subsets. Co-occurrence clustering excluded repertoires with fewer than 30,000 or more than 120,000 public chains, plus five with anomalous nucleotide sharing. Imported from immuneACCESS, the table was reduced by TCRdb to in-frame sequences with V and J called. These copies leave out some clones; in studies compared against another copy, an unresolved V gene accounts for under half, and the cause of the remainder is not known. That table supplies the V and J calls and clone size; D and trimming were determined from the DNA. This sample holds some 130,000 clones; roughly two thirds were observed only once. Of the sample, 1% to 1.5% is held by the ten largest clones.

V is reduced by 4 bases and J by 5 bases, leaving a spacing of 18 bases between them. Measured from the cysteine to the phenylalanine, the CDR3 is 16 residues long. Here the CDR3 DNA is all that survives: 48 bases in frame from base 1. The germline V gene sets CDR1 to SNHLY and CDR2 to FYNNEI. The sample belongs to a study of cytomegalovirus exposure and HLA in healthy donors (dated by TCRdb to the late 2010s). At the level of the whole study: An earlier analysis of about 530 of the donors reported about 260 Gb of sequence data and around 100 million unique TCR beta sequences obtained from approximately 180 million T cells. In an earlier analysis of more than 550 of the donors, high-throughput TCR beta sequencing was used to judge whether each TCR beta V gene segment behaved as functional or pseudogenic. Among a few hundred genotyped donors of the cohort, an average of roughly 240,000 unique TCR beta nucleotide sequences were sequenced per donor, roughly 20% of them non-productive. In addition to the first cohort of roughly 670 subjects, a separate validation cohort of 130 or so different subjects was used. Approximately 310 gigabases of sequencing data and approximately 80 million unique TCR sequences were included in an early release covering about 600 HLA-typed donors. Genome-wide SNP genotypes for about 65% of the roughly 670 donors were used in a later genetic analysis, which treated that subset as a discovery cohort. Typing coverage varied by locus: 629-630 donors for A, B, C, DRB1 and DQB1; approximately 500 for DQA1; more than 600 for DPA1; under 490 for DPB1. Both class I and class II loci were covered by HLA typing, at four-digit resolution. In a later analysis, previously published TCR beta repertoires from 600 to 850 donors were re-analyzed and high-resolution HLA genotyping was added so that TCR occurrence patterns could be studied. The aim of the study was to test whether cataloging public T cell receptors could identify signatures of past pathogen exposure. Roughly five DR-DQ haplotypes were handled as single units for association and clustering, since linkage in the cohort was strong. The study profiled the T cell repertoires of hundreds of subjects by immunosequencing and related them to cytomegalovirus serostatus. Rather than using new phenotypic data, the later analysis identified candidate immune exposures from TCR beta sequences and from how often those sequences occurred across donors. All discovery cohort repertoires had been generated on a single sequencing platform. The genetic ancestry cluster associated with self-reported Caucasian donors included roughly four fifths of the roughly 360 genotyped donors. The study combined high-throughput TCR immunosequencing, statistical association of individual TCRs with disease status, and machine learning to predict cytomegalovirus infection status. Alongside the repertoire data, information on donor age, sex, ethnicity and CMV serostatus was compiled.

The full study reports these points: In vitro tests confirmed that a few of the cytomegalovirus-associated TCR beta chains recognize cytomegalovirus antigens. The 87-base-pair reads could not distinguish some IMGT-functional V segments, including TRBV6-2 and TRBV6-3, so those segments were excluded. A later analysis reported that several top co-occurrence clusters appeared linked to parvovirus B19, influenza, CMV and Epstein-Barr virus. Because HLA typing was unavailable for some donors at each locus, only the typed subset was used in association tests. In a later analysis, most CMV-associated TCR beta chains were found to appear HLA-restricted, with HLA associations seemingly driven largely by CMV exposure. Sequencing depth was assumed to be roughly uniform across donors in the presence/absence analyses, though that assumption may not hold. A cluster of highly shared sequence variants was judged likely to represent a technical artifact of the sequencing pipeline. In the study, around 150 TCR beta chains were listed as associated with cytomegalovirus. The only immune exposure information available for the cohort was CMV serostatus. In an earlier analysis of some 640 of the donors, most TCR beta V segments were observed in productive rearrangements about 87% or about 30% of the time, broadly matching IMGT annotations. Most TCR sequences were observed very rarely across donors, whereas some public TCRs were present in many individuals. At a false discovery rate of 0.05, a later analysis linked under 20,000 TCR beta sequences to specific HLA alleles. A further reported finding was that TCR beta sequences accurately predicted the HLA-A and HLA-B alleles for most subjects in the first cohort. Because counts were too low, seventeen rarely observed V segments, including chromosome 9 orphons, were excluded from the earlier analysis of several hundred of the donors. The authors suggested that the approach could potentially be generalized to other disease states and immunological phenotypes. In a later analysis, TCR association rates were found to vary across HLA loci, with the most associated TCRs seen for DRB1 alleles and the fewest for HLA-C alleles. Correlated functional status among segregating V segments might reflect linkage disequilibrium, but an unknown experimental factor could not be ruled out. Only TCR beta chains were sequenced in this cohort, and the absence of alpha or paired-chain data limited detectable features. When HLA alleles, especially DR and DQ, strongly co-occurred, TCR associations were difficult to assign to individual alleles. In a later genetic analysis, fewer N-insertions in productive TCRs were reported among donors in an Asian-associated ancestry cluster than the 666-donor mean. In a later genetic analysis, a missense DCLRE1C variant was associated with V-gene and J-gene trimming of TCR beta chains, and the association was replicated in an independent cohort. In a later analysis, HLA-associated TCR beta chains showed more clonal expansion and lower generation probabilities than non-associated chains that were equally common. The classifier was reported to diagnose cytomegalovirus status with high specificity and sensitivity in both the original cohort and the validation cohort.

This sequence originates from a woman aged 40 to 50 in good health and CMV-seronegative. The chain was built from TRBV2 and TRBJ1-5; the D gene remains uncertain. Sequenced sample: PBMCs. The CDR3 reads CASSARWSSRDQPQHF. The DNA is as follows: TGTGCCAGCAGTGCGCGGTGGTCCTCGCGGGATCAGCCCCAGCATTTT.